These 13 T cell receptor beta chains originate from one sample sequenced in a study of blood T cell repertoires in COVID-19. This table comes from immunoSEQ multiplex PCR, and its TCRdb copy is limited to in-frame clones, with some not included. Counted here are approximately 230,000 clones, about 91% occurring once; the ten biggest clones make up 6% to 6.5%. Sequencing was done on a sample of peripheral blood. Every receptor here comes from a woman between 25 and 40 years old with COVID-19, enrolled during active disease.

J is TRBJ2-3 and V is TRBV7-9; 7 bases align to TRBD2. Trimming took 4 bases from V and 2 from J; bases not matched to a gene: 15. CDR3 length equals 18 residues. Germline V gene sequence: CDR1 SEHNR, CDR2 FQNEAQ (reference sequence). The CDR3: CASSCREVTSADTDTQYF. The CDR3 DNA follows: TGTGCCAGCAGCTGTAGGGAGGTCACTAGCGCAGACACAGATACGCAGTATTTT.

CDR3 in DNA: TGTGCCACCAGCCCTTACCCGGGACTAGCGGGAGGGGAAAACAATGAGCAGTTCTTC. It encodes CATSPYPGLAGGENNEQFF. The rearrangement uses TRBV15 and TRBJ2-1, with 16 bases aligning to TRBD2. In germline, CDR1 is LNHNV, CDR2 YYDKDF (reference sequence). The V and J ends lost 5 bases and 5 bases, in that order; junction bases with no gene match: 12. The CDR3 runs 19 residues. The full variable domain, in which reference TRBV15 and TRBJ2-1 provide the parts outside the CDR3, is DAMVIQNPRYQVTQFGKPVTLSCSQTLNHNVMYWYQQKSSQAPKLLFHYYDKDFNNEADTPDNFQSRRPNTSFCFLDIRSPGLGDTAMYLCATSPYPGLAGGENNEQFFGPGTRLTVL.

The genes are TRBV11-2 and TRBJ2-7; D perhaps matches TRBD2 (5 bases). From germline, CDR1 is SGHAT and CDR2 FQNNGV. Trimming stripped 2 bases from V and 4 bases from J, with 15 bases between. The CDR3 contains 15 residues. CDR3 bases: TGTGCCAGCAGCTTACCAGTGGGAGCCCCTTACGAGCAGTACGTC. Protein product: CASSLPVGAPYEQYV.

The chain is built from TRBV9 and TRBJ1-6; a weak D match, TRBD1 (5 bases). The CDR3 contains 17 residues. V gave up 2 bases and J gave up 5 bases, with 17 bases separating them. Germline loops: CDR1 SGDLS, CDR2 YYNGEE. As DNA, the CDR3 is TGTGCCAGCAGCGTCGGACATCGCCCAACCAATAATTCACCCCTCCACTTT. Amino acid sequence: CASSVGHRPTNNSPLHF.

The chain couples TRBV5-4 to TRBJ2-1; 9 bases are a match to TRBD2. Germline V gene lookup returns CDR1 SGHNT and CDR2 YYREEE (reference sequence). Losses at the gene ends were 4 bases for V and 5 bases for J; bases not matched to a gene: 7. This CDR3 has 15 residues. The CDR3 bases are TGTGCCAGCAGCCGAGGACTAGCGCATAACAATGAGCAGTTCTTC. Protein sequence: CASSRGLAHNNEQFF.

The CDR3 sequence: CASSLTSGVSYEQYF. DNA for the CDR3: TGTGCCAGCAGTCTCACTAGCGGGGTTTCCTACGAGCAGTACTTC. This chain links TRBV28 with TRBJ2-7; the match to TRBD2 covers 10 bases. J gave up 1 base and V 5 bases, and 5 bases lay outside the gene matches. CDR1 and CDR2 (germline): MDHEN, SYDVKM. The length of the CDR3 is 15 residues.

CDR3 loop: CASSLRGYYEQYF. The CDR3 DNA reads as TGTGCCAGCAGTTTACGAGGGTATTACGAGCAGTACTTC. The chain joins TRBV27 to TRBJ2-7; tentatively, D is TRBD2 (5 bases). This CDR3 spans 13 amino acids. Germline V gives CDR1 MNHEY, CDR2 SMNVEV (reference sequence). Trimming shortened V by 2 bases and J by 4 bases, and 9 bases separated the two germline ends.

The chain carries TRBV27 and TRBJ1-1; D possibly corresponds to TRBD1 (5 bases). The CDR3 length is 12 residues. CDR1 MNHEY and CDR2 SMNVEV come from the germline V gene (reference sequence). Trimming removed 8 bases at V and 5 bases at J, with 12 bases between. This CDR3 is CASSMGGTEAFF. CDR3 nucleotide sequence: TGTGCCAGCTCCATGGGGGGGACTGAAGCTTTCTTT.

This rearrangement joins TRBV11-3 to TRBJ1-1; unclear D gene. The V end was cut by 6 bases, the J end by 4 bases, with 15 bases between. The CDR3 loop spans 14 amino acids. CDR1 and CDR2 (germline): SGHNT, YENEEA. CDR3: CASRAGFTGTEAFF. The CDR3 DNA follows: TGTGCCAGCAGGGCGGGATTTACGGGCACTGAAGCTTTCTTT.

The chain recombines TRBV6-2 or TRBV6-3 with TRBJ2-1; 9 positions agree with TRBD2. J was trimmed by 7 bases and V by 6 bases; bases with no gene match: 10. The CDR3 is 15 residues long. Germline loops: CDR1 MNHEY, CDR2 SVGEGT. CDR3 DNA: TGTGCCAGCAGCGTCTCGACTAGCGGTGGGAATGAGCAGTTCTTC. Translated, it gives CASSVSTSGGNEQFF.

The rearrangement joins TRBV6-4 to TRBJ1-6; D not certain. The germline CDR1 and CDR2 sequences are MRHNA and SNTAGT. The CDR3 runs 16 residues. V gave up 4 bases and J gave up 0 bases, with 10 bases separating them. The CDR3 region has the DNA TGTGCCAGCAGTGCAGATGCAGGCTCCTATAATTCACCCCTCCACTTT. Amino acids: CASSADAGSYNSPLHF.

The chain employs TRBV5-8 and TRBJ1-5, with D perhaps TRBD1 (5 bases). CDR1 is SGHTS, CDR2 YDEGEE, per germline. V was cut by 4 bases and J by 2 bases, with 10 bases left in between. This CDR3 is 14 amino acids long. In DNA form, the CDR3 reads TGTGCCAGCAGCCCCGGGGGAGGCAATCAGCCCCAGCATTTT. This sequence encodes CASSPGGGNQPQHF.

This clone turned up a few times. One base away lies a much larger clone, so this may be a sequencing read error. This rearrangement joins TRBV2 to TRBJ1-6, with 11 positions matching TRBD1. The CDR3 length is 14 residues. The J segment lost 9 bases and the V segment lost 6 bases, leaving 4 bases of the junction unmatched. Germline CDR1 reads SNHLY; CDR2 reads FYNNEI. CDR3 sequence reads: CASRTGTGGSPLHF. The CDR3 nucleotides read TGTGCCAGCAGGACCGGGACAGGGGGTTCACCCCTCCACTTT.